The clone carrying this TCR beta chain showed up just a few times. These data belong to a study of identical twins. V lost 0 bases and J 4 bases, leaving 15 bases between the germline ends. The CDR3 contains 16 residues. CDR1 is LNHNV and CDR2 is YYDKDF in the germline V gene (reference sequence). A universal primer site arose from template switching, and cDNA bore unique molecular identifiers. MiXCR was run by TCRdb on the 5' RACE reads, yielding one entry per CDR3 protein. Among about 530,000 distinct CDR3 sequences listed, about 15% were seen once. The data were also submitted as part of a second study, on yellow fever vaccine responses in identical twins. Turning to that study: A vaccine T cell response that seemed partly convergent and partly personalized was reported in twins.

The TCR originated in a woman aged 18-30 years in good health. This chain uses TRBV15 with TRBJ1-1; no firm D call. The sequenced sample was CD4+ T cells sorted from blood. CDR3 region: CATSRDPQDYGTEAFF. As DNA, the CDR3 is TGTGCCACCAGCAGAGATCCCCAGGATTACGGCACTGAAGCTTTCTTT.